This TCR beta chain was documented in a study of blood T cell repertoires in COVID-19. Study details: The United States, Italy and Spain supplied acute and convalescent COVID-19 samples. Nucleic acid was either cDNA or gDNA, and it came from T cells, B-cell-depleted T cells, or PBMCs.

Authors' methods: Reference gene primer amplification in the assay estimated nucleated cell counts. TCRdb keeps only in-frame clones here, not all; method: immunoSEQ multiplex PCR. V and J calls and clone size are as listed in that table; D and trimming were resolved from the DNA. The data hold about 200,000 clones, with approximately 87% observed a single time. V gave up 6 bases and J gave up 4 bases; unmatched junction bases: 4. Germline lookup yields CDR1 MGHDK and CDR2 SYGVNS. The CDR3 is 13 residues long. The sample consisted of peripheral blood. This clonotype was sampled from a woman in her 70s with acute or convalescent COVID-19. V is TRBV25-1 and J is TRBJ2-5; 8 nucleotides align to TRBD2. The CDR3 loop reads CASSLAGSETQYF. The CDR3 region has the DNA TGTGCCAGCAGCCTAGCGGGTTCAGAGACCCAGTACTTC.